This T cell receptor beta chain originates from a study of blood T cell repertoires in COVID-19. Overall study: COVID-19 samples from acute and convalescent phases originated in the United States, Italy and Spain.

In the case of this clone: One end of the junction fails to match germline, which may point to a read error.

The germline gives CDR1 SQVTM, CDR2 ANQGSEA. The CDR3 is 12 residues long. Method: immunoSEQ multiplex PCR; TCRdb's copy keeps in-frame clones and lacks some. The sample yields about 350,000 clones, about 87% seen once. This receptor was identified in a man younger than 40 with COVID-19, enrolled during active disease. This chain links TRBV29-1 with TRBJ2-1; D is possibly TRBD1 (6 bases). Sequenced input: peripheral blood. The CDR3 DNA sequence: TGCACCGTTAACAGGGTGACTAATGAGCAGTTCTTC. Its protein is CTVNRVTNEQFF.